In its sample, the clone carrying this TCR beta chain was seen a few times. This sample stems from a study of early T cells in non-severe SARS-CoV-2 infection. At the level of the study: Unsorted whole blood bulk RNA was sequenced, with unpaired chains.

Unique molecular identifiers were attached to individual cDNA molecules. TCRdb recomputed calls from the 5' RACE reads with MiXCR, one row per CDR3 protein. The table lists under 70,000 distinct CDR3 sequences, approximately 10% of them singletons. This TCR was recovered from an adult who was a healthcare worker with PCR-confirmed SARS-CoV-2 infection or an uninfected control (not recorded which). Sequencing was done on a sample of whole blood.

CDR3 loop: CASSQVEGELFF. The CDR3 nucleotides read TGTGCCAGCAGCCAAGTAGAGGGGGAGCTGTTTTTT. The rearrangement links TRBV3-1 to TRBJ2-2; D gene unclear. Trimming removed 1 base from V and 8 bases from J, with 5 bases in between. In germline, CDR1 is LGHDT, CDR2 YNNKEL (reference sequence). The CDR3 covers 12 residues.